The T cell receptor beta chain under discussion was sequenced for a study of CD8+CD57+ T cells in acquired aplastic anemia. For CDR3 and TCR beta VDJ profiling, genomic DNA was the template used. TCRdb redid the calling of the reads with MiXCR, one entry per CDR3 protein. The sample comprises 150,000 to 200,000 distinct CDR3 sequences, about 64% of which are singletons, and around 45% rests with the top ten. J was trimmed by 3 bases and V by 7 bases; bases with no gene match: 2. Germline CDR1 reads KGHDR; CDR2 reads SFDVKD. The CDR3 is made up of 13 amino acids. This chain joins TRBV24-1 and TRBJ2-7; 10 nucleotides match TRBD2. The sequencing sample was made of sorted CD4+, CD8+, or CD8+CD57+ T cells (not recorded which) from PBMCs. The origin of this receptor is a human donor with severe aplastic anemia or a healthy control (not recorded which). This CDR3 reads CATRASGSYEQYF. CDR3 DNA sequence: TGTGCCACCAGAGCTAGCGGGAGCTACGAGCAGTACTTC.